This T cell receptor beta chain was found in a study of T cell responses to AZD1222 COVID-19 vaccine. V lost 2 bases and J 2 bases, leaving 3 bases between the germline ends. The CDR3 length is 13 residues. CDR1 is LGHNA and CDR2 is YSLEER in the germline V gene. Measured with immunoSEQ multiplex PCR; TCRdb has only the in-frame clones, and not every one. The sample shows about 120,000 clones, roughly nine tenths of them seen only once. The rearrangement joins TRBV4-3 to TRBJ2-2; the D is unclear. The input for sequencing was peripheral blood, taken 28 days after the second AZD1222 dose. The receptor comes from an adult who received the AZD1222 COVID-19 vaccine. The CDR3 region has the DNA TGCGCCAGCAGCCAACGTAACACCGGGGAGCTGTTTTTT. Translation: CASSQRNTGELFF.